This T cell receptor beta chain appears in the sequencing data of a study of CD8 T cells in Susac syndrome. TCR beta sequencing was performed on blood CD8+ and CD4+ T cells. The multiple sclerosis controls comprised treatment-naive patients whose relapsing-remitting disease was stable or active. V lost 6 bases and J 6 bases, leaving 19 bases between the germline ends. The CDR3 contains 14 residues. The germline gives CDR1 SQVTM, CDR2 ANQGSEA. cDNA came from roughly 0.47 to 1 ug RNA primed by random hexamers. Amplification of TCR beta CDR3 spanned 54 Vbeta and 13 Jbeta via immunoSEQ multiplex PCR. TCRdb re-analysed the immunoSEQ multiplex PCR reads in MiXCR, keeping a single row per CDR3 protein. Altogether around 170,000 distinct CDR3 sequences are present, approximately 95% being singletons, with the ten largest covering 0.16%.

The rearrangement links TRBV29-1 to TRBJ2-3, with D perhaps TRBD2 (5 bases). Sample: CD8+ T cells from PBMCs. The receptor was isolated from a human donor with multiple sclerosis. CDR3 residues: CSVALGIVLDTQYF. DNA for the CDR3: TGCAGCGTGGCACTAGGGATCGTATTGGATACGCAGTATTTT.